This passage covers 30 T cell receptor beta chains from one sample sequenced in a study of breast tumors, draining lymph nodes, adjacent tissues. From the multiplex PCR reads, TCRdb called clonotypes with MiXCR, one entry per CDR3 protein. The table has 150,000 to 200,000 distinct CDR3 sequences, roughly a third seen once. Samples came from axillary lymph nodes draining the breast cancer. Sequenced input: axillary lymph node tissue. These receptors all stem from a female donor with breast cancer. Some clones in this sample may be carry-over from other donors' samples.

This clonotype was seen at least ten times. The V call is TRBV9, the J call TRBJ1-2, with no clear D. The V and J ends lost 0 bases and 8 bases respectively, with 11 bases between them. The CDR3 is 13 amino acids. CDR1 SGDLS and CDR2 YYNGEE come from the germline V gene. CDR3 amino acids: CASSVEIGEGYTF. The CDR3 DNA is TGTGCCAGCAGCGTAGAGATCGGGGAAGGCTACACCTTC.

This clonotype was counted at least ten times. As DNA, the CDR3 is TGTGCCAGTAAGCCCACTAGCAGGAGCTCCTACGAGCAGTACTTC. Amino acids: CASKPTSRSSYEQYF. The chain couples TRBV19 to TRBJ2-7; TRBD2 is a possible D gene (6 bases). V gave up 7 bases and J gave up 0 bases, with 16 bases separating them. The CDR3 has 15 amino acids. Germline CDR1 and CDR2: LNHDA and SQIVND (reference sequence).

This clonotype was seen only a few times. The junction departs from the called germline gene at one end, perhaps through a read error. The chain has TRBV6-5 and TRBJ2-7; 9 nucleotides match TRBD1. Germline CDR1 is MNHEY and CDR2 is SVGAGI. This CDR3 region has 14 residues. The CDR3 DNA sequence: TGTGCCAGCAGTCACTCGGGACAGGGATTAAGCCAGTACTTC. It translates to CASSHSGQGLSQYF.

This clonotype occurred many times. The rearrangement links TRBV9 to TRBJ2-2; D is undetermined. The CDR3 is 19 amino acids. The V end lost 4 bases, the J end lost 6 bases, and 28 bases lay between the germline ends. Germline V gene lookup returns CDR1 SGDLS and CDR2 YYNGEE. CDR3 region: CASSPPPKPLKGYAGELFF. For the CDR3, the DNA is TGTGCCAGCAGCCCACCCCCGAAACCCCTAAAAGGGTATGCCGGGGAGCTGTTTTTT. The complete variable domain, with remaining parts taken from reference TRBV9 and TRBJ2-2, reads DSGVTQTPKHLITATGQRVTLRCSPRSGDLSVYWYQQSLDQGLQFLIQYYNGEERAKGNILERFSAQQFPDLHSELNLSSLELGDSALYFCASSPPPKPLKGYAGELFFGEGSRLTVL.

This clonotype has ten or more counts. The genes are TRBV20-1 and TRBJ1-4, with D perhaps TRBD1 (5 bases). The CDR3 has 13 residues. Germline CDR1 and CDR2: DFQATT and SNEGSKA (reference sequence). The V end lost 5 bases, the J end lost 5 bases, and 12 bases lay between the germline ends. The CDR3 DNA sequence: TGCAGTGCTCGGGACTCTTCAAATGAAAAACTGTTTTTT. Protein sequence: CSARDSSNEKLFF.

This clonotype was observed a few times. This CDR3 reads CSARDPLAGAQFF. CDR3 in DNA: TGCAGTGCTAGAGATCCCCTAGCGGGGGCCCAGTTCTTC. The chain links TRBV20-1 to TRBJ2-1; 10 nucleotides agree with TRBD2. Trimming took 0 bases from V and 13 from J; bases not matched to a gene: 6. This CDR3 is built from 13 residues. Germline V gives CDR1 DFQATT, CDR2 SNEGSKA (reference sequence).

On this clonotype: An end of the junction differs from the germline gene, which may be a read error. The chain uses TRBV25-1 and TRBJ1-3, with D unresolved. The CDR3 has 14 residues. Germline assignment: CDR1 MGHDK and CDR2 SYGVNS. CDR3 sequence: CASRDTSSGNTKYF. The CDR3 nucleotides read TGTGCCAGCAGAGACACCTCCTCCGGAAACACCAAATATTTT. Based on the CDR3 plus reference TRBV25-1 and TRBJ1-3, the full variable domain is EADIYQTPRYLVIGTGKKITLECSQTMGHDKMYWYQQDPGMELHLIHYSYGVNSTEKGDLSSESTVSRIRTEHFPLTLESARPSHTSQYLCASRDTSSGNTKYFGEGSWLTVV.

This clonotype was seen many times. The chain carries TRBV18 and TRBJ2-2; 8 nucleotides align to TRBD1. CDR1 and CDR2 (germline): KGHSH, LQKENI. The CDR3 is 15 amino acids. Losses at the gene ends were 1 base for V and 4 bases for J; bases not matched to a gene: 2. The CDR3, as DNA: TGTGCCAGCTCACCACTCCAGGGGGCCACCGGGGAGCTGTTTTTT. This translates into CASSPLQGATGELFF. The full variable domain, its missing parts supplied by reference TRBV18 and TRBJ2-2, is NAGVMQNPRHLVRRRGQEARLRCSPMKGHSHVYWYRQLPEEGLKFMVYLQKENIIDESGMPKERFSAEFPKEGPSILRIQQVVRGDSAAYFCASSPLQGATGELFFGEGSRLTVL.

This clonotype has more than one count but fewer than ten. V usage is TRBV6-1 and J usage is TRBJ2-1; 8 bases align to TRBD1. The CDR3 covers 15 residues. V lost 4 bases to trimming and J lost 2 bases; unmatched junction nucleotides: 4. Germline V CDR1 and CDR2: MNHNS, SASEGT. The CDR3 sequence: CASSGSRGPYNEQFF. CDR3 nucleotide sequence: TGTGCCAGCAGTGGGAGCAGGGGGCCCTACAATGAGCAGTTCTTC.

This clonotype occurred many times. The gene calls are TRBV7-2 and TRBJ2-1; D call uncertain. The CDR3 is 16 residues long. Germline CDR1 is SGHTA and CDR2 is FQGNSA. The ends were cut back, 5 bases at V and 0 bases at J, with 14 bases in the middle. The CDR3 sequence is CASSALVYRSYNEQFF. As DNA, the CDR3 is TGTGCCAGCAGCGCGCTAGTCTACCGCTCCTACAATGAGCAGTTCTTC.

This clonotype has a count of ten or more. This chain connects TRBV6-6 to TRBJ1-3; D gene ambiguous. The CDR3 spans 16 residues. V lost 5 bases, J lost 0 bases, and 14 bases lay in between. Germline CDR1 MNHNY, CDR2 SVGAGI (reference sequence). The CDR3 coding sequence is TGTGCCAGCAGTCCACACCAACTGGACTCTGGAAACACCATATATTTT. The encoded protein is CASSPHQLDSGNTIYF.

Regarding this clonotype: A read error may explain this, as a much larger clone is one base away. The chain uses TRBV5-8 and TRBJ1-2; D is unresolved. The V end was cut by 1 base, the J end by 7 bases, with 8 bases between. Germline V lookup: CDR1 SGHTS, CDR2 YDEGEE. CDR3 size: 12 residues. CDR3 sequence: CASSLLGFGYTF. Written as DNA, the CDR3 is TGTGCCAGCAGCTTGCTAGGCTTTGGCTACACCTTC.

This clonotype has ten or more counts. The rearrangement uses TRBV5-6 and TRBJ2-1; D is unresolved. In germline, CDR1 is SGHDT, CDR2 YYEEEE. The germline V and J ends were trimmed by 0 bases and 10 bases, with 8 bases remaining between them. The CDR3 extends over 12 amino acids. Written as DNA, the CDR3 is TGTGCCAGCAGCTTGGGGCAGGCAGAGCAGTTCTTC. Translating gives CASSLGQAEQFF.

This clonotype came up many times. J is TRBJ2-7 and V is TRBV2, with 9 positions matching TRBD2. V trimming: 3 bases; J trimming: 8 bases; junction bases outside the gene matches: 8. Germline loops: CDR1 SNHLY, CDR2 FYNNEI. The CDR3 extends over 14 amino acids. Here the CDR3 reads CASSEAGGRRQQYF. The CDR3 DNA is TGTGCCAGCAGTGAGGCGGGAGGGAGAAGGCAGCAGTACTTC.

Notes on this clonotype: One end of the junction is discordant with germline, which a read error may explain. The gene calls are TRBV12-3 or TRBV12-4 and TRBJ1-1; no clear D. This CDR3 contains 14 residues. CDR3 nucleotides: TGTGCCAGCAGTGCATTAGAGGATAACACCGAAGCTTTCTTT. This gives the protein CASSALEDNTEAFF.

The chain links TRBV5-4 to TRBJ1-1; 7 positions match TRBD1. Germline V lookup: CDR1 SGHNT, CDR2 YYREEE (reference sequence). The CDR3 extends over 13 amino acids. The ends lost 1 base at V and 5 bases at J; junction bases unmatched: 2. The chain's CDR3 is CASSLTGVTEAFF. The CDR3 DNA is TGTGCCAGCAGCTTGACAGGGGTTACTGAAGCTTTCTTT.

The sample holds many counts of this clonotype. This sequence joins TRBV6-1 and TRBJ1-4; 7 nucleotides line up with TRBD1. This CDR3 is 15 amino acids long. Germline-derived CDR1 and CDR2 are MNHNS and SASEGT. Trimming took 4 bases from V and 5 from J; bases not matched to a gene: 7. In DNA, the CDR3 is TGTGCCAGCAGTGTTAGACAGGGCCTCAATGAAAAACTGTTTTTT. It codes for CASSVRQGLNEKLFF.

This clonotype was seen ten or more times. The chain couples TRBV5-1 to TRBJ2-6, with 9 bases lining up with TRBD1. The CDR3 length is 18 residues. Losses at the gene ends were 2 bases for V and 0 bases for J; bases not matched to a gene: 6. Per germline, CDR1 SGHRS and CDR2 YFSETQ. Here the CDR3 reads CASSFTQGASSGANVLTF. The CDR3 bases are TGCGCCAGCAGCTTTACACAGGGGGCCAGCTCTGGGGCCAACGTCCTGACTTTC.

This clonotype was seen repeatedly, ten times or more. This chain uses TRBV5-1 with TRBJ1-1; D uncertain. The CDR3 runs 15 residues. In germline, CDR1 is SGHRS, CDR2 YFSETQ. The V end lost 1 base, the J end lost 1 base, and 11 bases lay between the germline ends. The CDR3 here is CASSLSGNKNTEAFF. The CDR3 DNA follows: TGCGCCAGCAGCTTGTCGGGGAACAAGAACACTGAAGCTTTCTTT.

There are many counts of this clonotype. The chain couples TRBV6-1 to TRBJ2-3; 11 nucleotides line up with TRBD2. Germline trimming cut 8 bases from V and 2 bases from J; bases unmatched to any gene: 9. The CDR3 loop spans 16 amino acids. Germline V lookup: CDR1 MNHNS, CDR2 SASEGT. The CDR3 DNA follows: TGTGCCAGCGTCCTAGCGGGAGGCCAGAACACAGATACGCAGTATTTT. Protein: CASVLAGGQNTDTQYF.

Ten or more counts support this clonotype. CDR3 sequence (DNA): TGTGCCAGCTCACCGGGCGGAGCGCAGTTCTTC. It is translated as CASSPGGAQFF. The chain carries TRBV18 and TRBJ2-1, with D uncertain. The CDR3 consists of 11 residues. V dropped 3 bases and J dropped 12 bases, with 9 bases sitting between them. The germline V gene has CDR1 KGHSH and CDR2 LQKENI.

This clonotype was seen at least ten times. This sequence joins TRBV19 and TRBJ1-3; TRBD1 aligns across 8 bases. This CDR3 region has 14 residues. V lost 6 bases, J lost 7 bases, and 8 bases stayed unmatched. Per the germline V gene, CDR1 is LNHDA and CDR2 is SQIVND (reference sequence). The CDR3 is CASRTGTGHNTIYF. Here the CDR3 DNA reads TGTGCCAGTAGAACCGGGACAGGCCATAACACCATATATTTT.

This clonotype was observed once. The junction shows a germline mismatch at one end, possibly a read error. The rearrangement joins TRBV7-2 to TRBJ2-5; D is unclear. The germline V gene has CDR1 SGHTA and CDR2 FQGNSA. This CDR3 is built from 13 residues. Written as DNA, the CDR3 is TGTGCCGGCAGAGGACCAAGCTCTGAGACCCAGTACTTC. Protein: CAGRGPSSETQYF.

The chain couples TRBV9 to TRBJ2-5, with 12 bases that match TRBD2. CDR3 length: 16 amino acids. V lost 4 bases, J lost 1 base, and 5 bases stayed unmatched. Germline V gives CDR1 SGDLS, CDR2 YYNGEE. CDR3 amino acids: CASSTRTSGTQETQYF. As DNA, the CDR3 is TGTGCCAGCAGCACCCGGACTAGCGGGACCCAAGAGACCCAGTACTTC.

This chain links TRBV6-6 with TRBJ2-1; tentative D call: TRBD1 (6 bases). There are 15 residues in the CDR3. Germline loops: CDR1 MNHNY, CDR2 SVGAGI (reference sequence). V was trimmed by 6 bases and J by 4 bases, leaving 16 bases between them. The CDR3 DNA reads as TGTGCCAGCAGGGAACCAGGGGAGAGGTACAATGAGCAGTTCTTC. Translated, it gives CASREPGERYNEQFF.

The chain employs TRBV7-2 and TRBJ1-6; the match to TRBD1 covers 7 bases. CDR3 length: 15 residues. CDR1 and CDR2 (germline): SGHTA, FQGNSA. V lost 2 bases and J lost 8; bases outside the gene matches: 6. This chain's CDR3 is CASSLSEGADSPLHF. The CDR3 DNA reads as TGTGCCAGCAGCTTATCAGAGGGGGCGGATTCACCCCTCCACTTT. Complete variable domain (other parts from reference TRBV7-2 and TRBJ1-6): GAGVSQSPSNKVTEKGKDVELRCDPISGHTALYWYRQSLGQGLEFLIYFQGNSAPDKSGLPSDRFSAERTGGSVSTLTIQRTQQEDSAVYLCASSLSEGADSPLHFGNGTRLTVT.

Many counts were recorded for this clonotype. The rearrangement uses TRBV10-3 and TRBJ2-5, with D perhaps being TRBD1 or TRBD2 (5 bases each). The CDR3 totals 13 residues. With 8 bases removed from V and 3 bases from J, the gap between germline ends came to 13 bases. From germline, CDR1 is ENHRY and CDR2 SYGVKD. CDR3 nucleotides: TGTGCCATCCGGGGACGGGTGGAAGAGACCCAGTACTTC. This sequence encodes CAIRGRVEETQYF.

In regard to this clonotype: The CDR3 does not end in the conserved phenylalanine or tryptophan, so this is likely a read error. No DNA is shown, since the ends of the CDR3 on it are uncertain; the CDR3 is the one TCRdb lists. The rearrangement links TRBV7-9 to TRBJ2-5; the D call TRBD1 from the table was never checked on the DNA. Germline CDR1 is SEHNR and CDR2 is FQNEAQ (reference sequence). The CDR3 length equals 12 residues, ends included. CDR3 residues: CASSAQGSTFGS.

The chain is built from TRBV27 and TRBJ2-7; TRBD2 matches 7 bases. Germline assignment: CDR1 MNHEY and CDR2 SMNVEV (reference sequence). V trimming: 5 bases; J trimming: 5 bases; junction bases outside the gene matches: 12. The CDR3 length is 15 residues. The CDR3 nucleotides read TGTGCCAGCAGTACCTACGGGGGGAGGGGTCACGAGCAGTACTTC. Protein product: CASSTYGGRGHEQYF.

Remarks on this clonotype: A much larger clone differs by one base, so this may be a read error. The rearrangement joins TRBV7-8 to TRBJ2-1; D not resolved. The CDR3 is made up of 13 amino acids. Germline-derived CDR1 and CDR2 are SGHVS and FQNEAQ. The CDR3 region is CASSSPELAEQLF. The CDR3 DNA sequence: TGTGCCAGCAGCTCGCCGGAACTGGCAGAGCAGCTCTTC.